This T cell receptor (beta chain) was captured in a study of shared clonotypes between healthy human individuals (dated by TCRdb to about 2020). For context, the study as a whole: The cohort included three men and a couple of women between 18 and 49 years of age. For each donor, three plates each were used for CD4 naive and CD4 memory, two plates were used for CD8 naive, and one plate was used for CD8 memory. Each donor's leukapheresis produced roughly between roughly 0.85 and 10 billion PBMCs. Libraries were prepared and TCR repertoires were sequenced by different laboratories using diverse techniques, in order to increase sequencing depth and limit assay-specific biases. To estimate repertoire size and how much clonotypes are shared between individuals, the study performed deep sequencing of blood TCR repertoires from 4 to 6 healthy adults. The study at large found these results: Rarefaction of sorted-subset datasets indicated incomplete sequencing despite the large sequencing depth. Approximately 5% of naive CD4, 3.5% of naive CD8, about 2.5% of memory CD4, and approximately 0.39% of memory CD8 clonotypes were shared across several donors. Sampling was restricted to blood, and TCR repertoires in tissues likely differ from the TCR repertoires found in blood. The genetic and exposure-history diversity represented was limited by the small number of donors. Pairwise subsampling led to the expectation that sequencing depth would affect the degree of clonotype sharing among donors. Naive subsets generally had larger estimated clonotype richness than memory subsets. Compared with non-shared clonotypes, the clonotypes found in all four sorted-subset donors had higher generation probabilities.

The germline V gene encodes CDR1 GTSNPN and CDR2 SVGIG (reference sequence). Between the V and J ends, shortened by 1 base and 2 bases respectively, the junction contains 8 bases. Counted from cysteine to phenylalanine, this CDR3 has 13 amino acids. Of all the DNA, just the CDR3 is kept, 39 bases in frame from base 1. On this clone: It lacks a known antigen. Base qualities are missing; no much larger clone stands one base away.

TCR CDR3 regions were amplified from genomic DNA by multiplex PCR using the deep immunoSEQ assay. For each cell subset, the extracted genomic DNA was distributed evenly across all wells of several immunoSEQ 96-well plates, and each plate served as one replicate. For sorted subsets, approximately 200 ng of genomic DNA, equivalent to 30,000 or so T cell genomes, went into each replicate PCR. The purified libraries were quantified using a Qubit 3.0 fluorometer, sized with a Bioanalyzer 2100, and then quantified again using the KAPA Library Quantification kit. Each immunoSEQ 96-well plate was sequenced on its own single-read 150-cycle Illumina NextSeq 550 flow cell. In the authors' own workflow: Because the immunoSEQ output held only junctional sequences and lacked quality scores, the filtering could not match the filtering applied to full-length reads. To assign V/J genes and CDR3, sequences were annotated using PyIR, a Python wrapper for IgBLAST v1.9, with IMGT germline references. Reads were removed for weak V/J assignments (E-value above 1e-6), missing CDR3, stop codons, out-of-frame junctions, or ambiguous translated residues. A V3J clonotype was defined by an identical inferred V gene, J gene, and CDR3 amino acid sequence. The percentage overlap between two repertoires was calculated by dividing the number of shared unique clonotypes by the size of the smaller repertoire. Richness of each repertoire was evaluated using RTK rarefaction, the Chao1 estimator, and Recon v2.1 estimates of unobserved clonotypes. For all TCRbeta clonotypes obtained by the gDNA method from a few donors, generation probabilities were computed with OLGA. TCRdb obtained this table from immuneACCESS and retained in-frame rearrangements with V and J assigned. These tables miss some clones; where compared with another copy, unresolved V genes account for less than half of the shortfall, and the remainder is unexplained. For V, J and clone size, that table is used; D and trimming come from the DNA. The sample records about 2.3 million clones, approximately 90% of which are singletons. Of the sample, approximately 0.39% is held by the ten largest clones.

The donors were healthy, HIV-negative adults with no recently reported acute infections or vaccinations. Every donor was a Caucasian adult residing in Nashville, Tennessee, USA. CD4+ T cells were enriched by magnetic negative selection; naive cells were then positively selected on CD45RA, and the negative fraction formed the memory subset. Blood was collected by leukapheresis, and PBMCs were isolated by Ficoll-Histopaque density gradient centrifugation and then cryopreserved in liquid nitrogen vapor phase. Purity and quantity of every magnetically sorted T cell population were checked by analytical flow cytometry. Each sorted fraction had its genomic DNA isolated and then quantified by UV absorbance on a Nanodrop 2000c.

Recombination joined TRBV30 with TRBJ1-2; a tentative D call is TRBD1 (5 bases match). The specimen was naive CD4+ T cells from PBMCs. The sample's cell subset or site label, in plain terms: CD45RA+ positively selected. The receptor was isolated from a man aged 18 to 29 in good health. Some clones in this sample may be carry-over from other donors' samples. The CDR3 reads as follows: CAWSAQANYGYTF. The DNA sequence is given as TGTGCCTGGAGTGCACAGGCGAACTATGGCTACACCTTC.